This section outlines one T cell receptor beta chain sequence together with its context. Its specificity is not known. Method: immunoSEQ multiplex PCR; TCRdb's copy keeps in-frame clones and lacks some. The sample holds 40,000 to 50,000 clones; about 90% are singletons and the top ten take about 0.74%. Germline CDR1 and CDR2: SGHRS and YFSETQ. This CDR3 is built from 15 residues. Trimming pared 4 bases from V and 4 bases from J, leaving 15 bases between. The data are from a study of Tregs in tolerant kidney transplant recipients. Study observations and caveats: No direct test of biological reproducibility was done here. Tregs expanded with activated donor B cells seemed most donor-specific. Findings come from small patient numbers and require larger validation.

The sequence was obtained from a human donor in good health. J is TRBJ2-1 and V is TRBV5-1, with D perhaps matching TRBD1 (5 bases). What was sequenced was Tregs from blood. The CDR3 sequence: CASSLGPVPYNEQFF. CDR3 nucleotide sequence: TGCGCCAGCAGCCTGGGGCCCGTCCCTTACAATGAGCAGTTCTTC.